These 24 T cell receptor beta chains were all obtained from the same sample, sequenced in a study of T cells in Graves' hyperthyroidism and ophthalmopathy. RNA transcripts provided the source from which TCR beta CDR3 regions were amplified. HTBI primers were employed in a first-round RT-PCR of the TCR CDR3. TCRdb used MiXCR to reprocess the multiplex PCR reads, holding one entry per CDR3 protein. The sample has more than 350,000 distinct CDR3 sequences, around 14% seen once. Material for sequencing was blood. The receptors come from a woman under 40 with Graves' hyperthyroidism.

In its sample, this clonotype was seen once. The rearrangement uses TRBV6-1 and TRBJ1-2; 10 positions agree with TRBD1. This CDR3 is built from 14 residues. Germline V gives CDR1 MNHNS, CDR2 SASEGT. V trimming: 6 bases; J trimming: 7 bases; junction bases outside the gene matches: 8. CDR3 in amino acids: CASRSDRGMLGYTF. CDR3 coding DNA: TGTGCCAGCAGATCGGACAGGGGGATGCTTGGCTACACCTTC.

With respect to this clonotype: The final CDR3 position lacks the conserved phenylalanine or tryptophan, pointing to a likely read error. The chain couples TRBV5-4 to TRBJ2-1; tentative D call: TRBD1 (6 bases). Trimming removed 4 bases from V and 3 bases from J, with 11 bases in between. The CDR3 contains 14 residues. Germline V gene lookup returns CDR1 SGHNT and CDR2 YYREEE (reference sequence). The CDR3 sequence is CASSPLGGYNEQFL. The DNA for the CDR3 is TGTGCCAGCAGCCCGTTAGGGGGCTACAATGAGCAGTTCCTC.

This clonotype was detected only a few times. The chain is built from TRBV6-2 or TRBV6-3 and TRBJ2-3; 8 bases match TRBD2. Germline V gene lookup returns CDR1 MNHEY and CDR2 SVGEGT. The CDR3 loop spans 17 amino acids. The J segment lost 5 bases and the V segment lost 4 bases, leaving 14 bases of the junction unmatched. The CDR3 bases are TGTGCCAGCAGTTCCGCCACTAGCGGCACATCTATAGATACGCAGTATTTT. Translating it yields CASSSATSGTSIDTQYF.

This clonotype has at least ten counts. This chain joins TRBV6-6 and TRBJ2-3; 13 nucleotides match TRBD2. CDR1 is MNHNY, CDR2 SVGAGI, per germline (reference sequence). J lost 3 bases, V lost 0 bases, and 6 bases had no gene match. CDR3 size: 18 residues. CDR3 DNA: TGTGCCAGCAGTTACTCGTCCCTGGGACTAGCGGGAACAGATACGCAGTATTTT. Translation gives CASSYSSLGLAGTDTQYF.

This clonotype was seen a few times. The chain links TRBV12-3 or TRBV12-4 to TRBJ1-2; D remains ambiguous. Trimming left V 8 bases short and J 6 bases short, with 25 bases between. This CDR3 region has 16 residues. The CDR3 coding sequence is TGTGCCAGCTCGGCCCTACCGAGGCGGGAAGGGCATGGCTACACCTTC. Its translation: CASSALPRREGHGYTF.

This clonotype was recorded at least ten times. V gene TRBV6-2 or TRBV6-3 combines with J gene TRBJ2-5; 7 nucleotides agree with TRBD2. Germline V gene sequence: CDR1 MNHEY, CDR2 SVGEGT. The trim removed 8 bases at V and 9 bases at J, leaving 24 bases unmatched. This CDR3 is built from 17 residues. The CDR3 protein is CASQNAVKGPLAGAQYF. The CDR3 DNA sequence: TGTGCCAGCCAAAACGCCGTAAAGGGACCCCTCGCGGGGGCCCAGTACTTC.

This clonotype was found a few times. The V and J genes are TRBV19 and TRBJ2-5, with D unclear. Germline V CDR1 and CDR2: LNHDA, SQIVND (reference sequence). The CDR3 contains 13 residues. The germline V and J ends were trimmed by 1 base and 2 bases, with 5 bases remaining between them. The CDR3 nucleotides are TGTGCCAGTAGTATAGGGCAACAAGAGACCCAGTACTTC. Protein product: CASSIGQQETQYF.

In its sample, this clonotype was seen many times. The gene calls are TRBV3-1 and TRBJ1-4, with D unresolved. The CDR3 is 13 amino acids. V lost 5 bases and J lost 8, with 12 bases in between. Germline CDR1 is LGHDT and CDR2 is YNNKEL (reference sequence). The CDR3 DNA follows: TGTGCCAGCAGCTCGAGCGGGGAGGAAAAACTGTTTTTT. It specifies CASSSSGEEKLFF.

The genes are TRBV29-1 and TRBJ1-3; 10 positions match TRBD1. J lost 5 bases, V lost 6 bases, and 13 bases had no gene match. The length of the CDR3 is 16 residues. Germline V gene sequence: CDR1 SQVTM, CDR2 ANQGSEA. CDR3: CSVSVFLTGGRNTIYF. Here the CDR3 DNA reads TGCAGCGTCTCCGTTTTCCTGACAGGGGGCCGAAACACCATATATTTT.

V gene TRBV19 combines with J gene TRBJ2-4, with 9 bases matching TRBD1. CDR1 is LNHDA, CDR2 SQIVND, per germline (reference sequence). The CDR3 runs to 13 residues. With 7 bases clipped from V and 9 bases from J, the junction kept 7 bases outside the gene matches. The CDR3 DNA follows: TGTGCCAGTACCAGGACAGGGGAGGGCATTCAGTACTTC. Protein: CASTRTGEGIQYF.

The sample holds a few counts of this clonotype. V and J are TRBV15 and TRBJ2-7, with 7 bases lining up with TRBD2. The junction had 11 bases not matched to a gene; V was cut back by 5 bases and J by 4 bases. CDR3 length: 15 amino acids. Germline CDR1 LNHNV, CDR2 YYDKDF (reference sequence). The CDR3 loop reads CATSGTGGARYEQYF. CDR3 DNA sequence: TGTGCCACCAGCGGGACGGGAGGAGCGCGGTACGAGCAGTACTTC.

The chain links TRBV19 to TRBJ1-2; maybe TRBD1 (5 bases). This CDR3 region has 13 residues. CDR1 is LNHDA, CDR2 SQIVND, per germline (reference sequence). V shed 7 bases and J shed 4 bases, with 13 bases lying between them. CDR3 coding DNA: TGTGCCAGTACCATGGGGGGGACCTATGGCTACACCTTC. Residues: CASTMGGTYGYTF.

This clonotype has a count of ten or more. This rearrangement joins TRBV4-2 to TRBJ1-1; D gene ambiguous. The CDR3 spans 15 residues. V gave up 0 bases and J gave up 4 bases, with 12 bases separating them. Germline CDR1 LGHNA, CDR2 YNFKEQ. The CDR3 DNA is TGTGCCAGCAGCCAAGATCCGGTGGGGAGCACTGAAGCTTTCTTT. It specifies CASSQDPVGSTEAFF.

The rearrangement uses TRBV20-1 and TRBJ2-3; 11 bases line up with TRBD2. Germline V lookup: CDR1 DFQATT, CDR2 SNEGSKA (reference sequence). The junction had 16 bases not matched to a gene; V was cut back by 0 bases and J by 5 bases. This CDR3 region has 19 residues. CDR3 sequence: CSARDPPDWVAGGVDTQYF. The CDR3 nucleotides are TGCAGTGCTAGAGACCCCCCCGATTGGGTAGCGGGAGGGGTAGATACGCAGTATTTT.

This clonotype has at least ten counts. This chain uses TRBV27 with TRBJ2-5, with D possibly called TRBD1 or TRBD2 (6 bases each). V was clipped by 1 base and J by 5 bases, with 11 bases between them. This CDR3 comprises 14 residues. Germline V gene lookup returns CDR1 MNHEY and CDR2 SMNVEV (reference sequence). CDR3 region: CASSLLGGGETQYF. In nucleotides, the CDR3 is TGTGCCAGCAGTTTATTGGGGGGCGGGGAGACCCAGTACTTC.

This clonotype turned up a few times. CDR3 nucleotides: TGCAGCGTTGTGGGGGACAAGAACACCGGGGAGCTGTTTTTT. Translated, it gives CSVVGDKNTGELFF. J is TRBJ2-2 and V is TRBV29-1, with D possibly TRBD1 on 6 matching bases. The CDR3 length is 14 residues. Per the germline V gene, CDR1 is SQVTM and CDR2 is ANQGSEA. V lost 4 bases to trimming and J lost 1 base, with 10 bases between them.

In the case of this clonotype: One end of the junction does not line up with germline, which may come from a read error. The chain has TRBV6-5 and TRBJ2-1; D may be TRBD2 (5 bases). Germline CDR1 and CDR2: MNHEY and SVGAGI. This CDR3 comprises 16 residues. CDR3 coding DNA: TGTGCCAGCAGTTCCCCCCTAGCAGAAGCCTACAATAAGCAGTTCTTC. This codes for CASSSPLAEAYNKQFF.

The J gene is TRBJ2-1, the V gene TRBV11-3; 8 nucleotides match TRBD1. CDR1 is SGHNT and CDR2 is YENEEA in the germline V gene. With V trimmed by 6 bases and J by 8 bases, 9 bases remained unmatched. The CDR3 sequence is 14 residues long. The CDR3 DNA reads TGTGCCAGCAGTCGAACGACAGGGGAACATGAGCAGTTCTTC. This codes for CASSRTTGEHEQFF. Drawing the rest from reference TRBV11-3 and TRBJ2-1, the complete variable domain is EAGVVQSPRYKIIEKKQPVAFWCNPISGHNTLYWYLQNLGQGPELLIRYENEEAVDDSQLPKDRFSAERLKGVDSTLKIQPAELGDSAVYLCASSRTTGEHEQFFGPGTRLTVL.

The chain employs TRBV18 and TRBJ2-5; 8 positions agree with TRBD1. The V segment lost 1 base and the J segment 7 bases; nucleotides outside the gene matches: 8. CDR1 KGHSH and CDR2 LQKENI come from the germline V gene. The CDR3 has 15 amino acids. CDR3 in DNA: TGTGCCAGCTCACCACAGGGACAGGCGGAGGGGACCCAGTACTTC. Translated: CASSPQGQAEGTQYF.

This clonotype was recorded at least ten times. The chain links TRBV10-1 to TRBJ2-2; 7 nucleotides line up with TRBD1. With V trimmed by 5 bases and J by 7 bases, 7 bases remained unmatched. CDR3 length: 14 amino acids. Germline CDR1 is WNHNN and CDR2 is SYGVQD (reference sequence). CDR3 DNA sequence: TGCGCCAGCAGTCAGTTAACAGGGGTCGGGGAGCTGTTTTTT. It encodes CASSQLTGVGELFF.

This clonotype was found many times. The genes are TRBV12-3 or TRBV12-4 and TRBJ2-7; 9 bases are shared with TRBD2. Germline trimming cut 6 bases from V and 0 bases from J; bases unmatched to any gene: 3. CDR3 length equals 14 residues. CDR3 nucleotide sequence: TGTGCCAGCAGAATGCGGGAGGGCTCCTACGAGCAGTACTTC. Encoded protein: CASRMREGSYEQYF.

This clonotype was detected a few times. Here the CDR3 reads CASSELTVNTEAFF. The CDR3 DNA reads TGTGCCAGCAGCGAACTGACGGTGAACACTGAAGCTTTCTTT. V gene TRBV5-6 combines with J gene TRBJ1-1; D ambiguous. This CDR3 is 14 amino acids long. Germline loops: CDR1 SGHDT, CDR2 YYEEEE. V was pared by 4 bases and J by 0 bases, with 10 bases between.

In its sample, this clonotype was seen a few times. CDR3 in DNA: TGTGCCAGAAGACGGGATACGCAGTATTTT. It specifies CARRRDTQYF. The chain carries TRBV12-3 or TRBV12-4 and TRBJ2-3, with D unclear. This CDR3 spans 10 amino acids. The V gene lost 9 bases and the J gene lost 6 bases, with 7 bases spanning the gap.

At least ten counts were recorded for this clonotype. The V gene is TRBV6-5, the J gene TRBJ2-1; TRBD2 might be the D (6 bases). Germline assignment: CDR1 MNHEY and CDR2 SVGAGI. V lost 2 bases and J lost 0, with 14 bases in between. The CDR3 consists of 17 residues. CDR3 DNA sequence: TGTGCCAGCAGTTACACCGGAGCGGGTAGCTCCTACAATGAGCAGTTCTTC. It encodes CASSYTGAGSSYNEQFF.